The 3 T cell receptor beta chains in this list originate from one sample, sequenced in a study of T cell responses to AZD1222 COVID-19 vaccine. Produced via immunoSEQ multiplex PCR; TCRdb's table is partial and in-frame only. The data show over 70,000 clones, 85% to 90% seen once. The specimen comprised peripheral blood, sampled on day 0 of MenACWY control vaccination. The receptors derive from an adult in good health.

On this clone: The same CDR3 arises from other DNA sequences in this sample as well. The chain couples TRBV6-5 to TRBJ2-5; 8 nucleotides match TRBD2. Germline CDR1 is MNHEY and CDR2 is SVGAGI. V shed 5 bases and J 1 base; nucleotides not matched to a gene: 0. This CDR3 spans 13 amino acids. CDR3 amino acids: CASSRGGQETQYF. Here the CDR3 DNA reads TGTGCCAGCAGTCGGGGGGGCCAAGAGACCCAGTACTTC.

The rearrangement joins TRBV4-3 to TRBJ2-5; TRBD2 aligns across 9 bases. V lost 0 bases and J lost 5; bases outside the gene matches: 7. The CDR3 has 16 amino acids. CDR1 and CDR2 (germline): LGHNA, YSLEER. CDR3 sequence (DNA): TGCGCCAGCAGCCAAGATTTGCAGCGGGGGGTGGAGACCCAGTACTTC. Translation: CASSQDLQRGVETQYF.

The chain joins TRBV7-9 to TRBJ1-5; D remains ambiguous. Germline V lookup: CDR1 SEHNR, CDR2 FQNEAQ (reference sequence). This CDR3 region has 13 residues. V lost 1 base, J lost 9 bases, and 10 bases lay in between. In DNA, the CDR3 is TGTGCCAGCAGCTTAGAGGCCGCCCGGCCCCAGCATTTT. This sequence encodes CASSLEAARPQHF.